This TCR beta chain was documented in a study of Ad26.COV2.S vaccination and SARS-CoV-2 variants. Whole-study findings and limits: Vaccine and placebo groups showed comparable non-spike TCR breadth.

Data came from immunoSEQ multiplex PCR; TCRdb stores just in-frame clones and leaves some out. The sample has about 680,000 clones; roughly 90% are singletons. Germline V gene lookup returns CDR1 KGHSY and CDR2 FQNENV. V shed 3 bases and J shed 1 base, with 7 bases lying between them. CDR3 size: 14 residues. Noted treatment: over 15 received Ad26.COV2.S at low or high dose, single or two shots; roughly five received placebo; per-sample allocation not given. Sample collection was performed on day 63 after the first vaccine or placebo injection. This person who donated was an adult of 18-55 years in Boston. Points on this clone: Antigen specificity is unknown.

The rearrangement joins TRBV16 to TRBJ1-5; D unclear. Sequencing was performed on peripheral blood, taken in a trial of Ad26.COV2.S vaccine versus placebo. This receptor was obtained from a person aged 18-60 years who received the Ad26.COV2.S COVID-19 vaccine or a placebo. As DNA, the CDR3 is TGTGCCAGCAGCCAGCCGGGAAGCAATCAGCCCCAGCATTTT. Amino acid sequence: CASSQPGSNQPQHF.